The 20 T cell receptor beta chains presented below share a single source sample, sequenced in a study of CD8 T cells in ankylosing spondylitis. Each CDR3 protein is one row after TCRdb ran MiXCR on the 5' RACE reads. The table records approximately 240,000 distinct CDR3 sequences, roughly a quarter of them present only once. Sequencing was done on a sample of blood, either unsorted or a sorted T cell fraction (not recorded which). Receptors originate from a male donor with ankylosing spondylitis or in good health (not recorded which).

This clonotype was observed at least ten times. The CDR3: CASSAGTITDTQYF. As DNA, the CDR3 is TGTGCCAGCAGCGCCGGGACAATCACAGATACGCAGTATTTT. This rearrangement joins TRBV9 to TRBJ2-3, with a weak D call TRBD1 (6 bases). Per the germline V gene, CDR1 is SGDLS and CDR2 is YYNGEE. Trimming took off 3 bases at V and 2 bases at J, with 10 bases between the two ends. The CDR3 sequence is 14 residues long.

This clonotype was counted at least ten times. This chain connects TRBV5-1 to TRBJ2-1; 8 nucleotides match TRBD1. The germline CDR1 and CDR2 sequences are SGHRS and YFSETQ. The CDR3 spans 15 residues. V was clipped by 4 bases and J by 5 bases; unmatched bases: 8. The CDR3 spells CASSPQQGDNNEQFF. Written as DNA, the CDR3 is TGCGCCAGCAGCCCACAACAGGGGGATAACAATGAGCAGTTCTTC.

This clonotype was picked up many times. The V gene is TRBV2, the J gene TRBJ1-6, with TRBD1 matching 7 bases. From germline, CDR1 is SNHLY and CDR2 FYNNEI. J was trimmed by 4 bases and V by 3 bases; bases with no gene match: 6. There are 16 residues in the CDR3. CDR3 residues: CASSDDRAFYNSPLHF. The DNA of the CDR3 is TGTGCCAGCAGTGACGACAGGGCATTTTATAATTCACCCCTCCACTTT.

The table lists this clonotype with a few counts. The gene calls are TRBV20-1 and TRBJ2-1; D gene uncertain. CDR1 DFQATT and CDR2 SNEGSKA come from the germline V gene (reference sequence). V gave up 3 bases and J gave up 7 bases, with 16 bases separating them. The CDR3 extends over 14 amino acids. The CDR3 is CSARGWSARNEQFF. The CDR3 DNA reads as TGCAGTGCTAGGGGGTGGTCGGCTAGGAATGAGCAGTTCTTC.

This clonotype was picked up many times. The chain couples TRBV3-1 to TRBJ2-7; 7 nucleotides agree with TRBD2. The germline V gene has CDR1 LGHDT and CDR2 YNNKEL (reference sequence). The ends lost 6 bases at V and 1 base at J; junction bases unmatched: 9. The CDR3 has 15 residues. This CDR3 reads CASRRGGGRSYEQYF. CDR3 in DNA: TGTGCCAGCAGACGGGGCGGGGGACGTTCCTACGAGCAGTACTTC.

The rearrangement links TRBV5-1 to TRBJ2-2; 7 bases are shared with TRBD2. Losses at the gene ends were 4 bases for V and 3 bases for J; bases not matched to a gene: 6. This CDR3 comprises 15 residues. Germline assignment: CDR1 SGHRS and CDR2 YFSETQ. DNA for the CDR3: TGCGCCAGCAGCCCCCGGGGAGGGGACACCGGGGAGCTGTTTTTT. Its translation: CASSPRGGDTGELFF.

This clonotype showed up just a few times. This chain joins TRBV12-3 or TRBV12-4 and TRBJ2-1; D possibly corresponds to TRBD2 (6 bases). The V gene lost 4 bases and the J gene lost 8 bases, with 15 bases spanning the gap. This CDR3 comprises 14 residues. CDR3 amino acids: CASSSPGRRDEQFF. The CDR3 coding sequence is TGTGCCAGCAGTTCCCCGGGACGGAGGGATGAGCAGTTCTTC.

The chain employs TRBV7-9 and TRBJ2-1, with TRBD1 matching 9 bases. This CDR3 is 15 amino acids long. The germline V gene encodes CDR1 SEHNR and CDR2 FQNEAQ (reference sequence). V was clipped by 10 bases and J by 12 bases; unmatched bases: 19. The CDR3 DNA follows: TGTGCCACCCTACTACCCGGGACAGGGATGCATGTGCAGTTCTTC. It yields the protein CATLLPGTGMHVQFF. Combining the CDR3 with reference TRBV7-9 and TRBJ2-1 gives the whole variable domain DTGVSQNPRHKITKRGQNVTFRCDPISEHNRLYWYRQTLGQGPEFLTYFQNEAQLEKSRLLSDRFSAERPKGSFSTLEIQRTEQGDSAMYLCATLLPGTGMHVQFFGPGTRLTVL.

This clonotype came up once. The chain carries TRBV20-1 and TRBJ2-5; D assignment may be TRBD1 or TRBD2 (6 bases each). The germline V gene encodes CDR1 DFQATT and CDR2 SNEGSKA (reference sequence). V was trimmed by 4 bases and J by 5 bases, leaving 14 bases between them. The CDR3 consists of 13 residues. The CDR3 sequence is CSAISGEAETQYF. CDR3 DNA sequence: TGCAGTGCTATCTCAGGGGAGGCGGAGACCCAGTACTTC.

V is TRBV29-1 and J is TRBJ2-7; either TRBD1 or TRBD2 may fit D (5 bases each). The CDR3 length is 13 residues. Trimming left V 4 bases short and J 7 bases short, with 17 bases between. Germline CDR1 and CDR2: SQVTM and ANQGSEA. This CDR3 is CSVGGTLRSEQYF. CDR3 sequence (DNA): TGCAGCGTTGGAGGGACCCTTAGGTCGGAGCAGTACTTC.

This clonotype was seen at least ten times. This rearrangement joins TRBV12-3 or TRBV12-4 to TRBJ2-2; D gene unclear. This CDR3 has 16 residues. V dropped 2 bases and J dropped 0 bases, with 10 bases sitting between them. The CDR3 spells CASSLYGRTNTGELFF. In nucleotides, the CDR3 is TGTGCCAGCAGTTTATACGGCAGGACGAACACCGGGGAGCTGTTTTTT.

In its sample, this clonotype was seen many times. The chain joins TRBV5-1 to TRBJ1-2; tentatively, D is TRBD1 (6 bases). Germline assignment: CDR1 SGHRS and CDR2 YFSETQ. The germline V and J ends were trimmed by 4 bases and 2 bases, with 12 bases remaining between them. The CDR3 loop spans 14 amino acids. CDR3 protein: CASSPDGGNYGYTF. The CDR3 DNA is TGCGCCAGCAGCCCAGACGGGGGCAACTATGGCTACACCTTC.

The chain combines TRBV6-1 with TRBJ2-6; no firm D call. Trimming left V 6 bases short and J 0 bases short, with 9 bases between. The CDR3 has 15 residues. In germline, CDR1 is MNHNS, CDR2 SASEGT. CDR3 nucleotide sequence: TGTGCCAGCAGACAGTTAAGCTCTGGGGCCAACGTCCTGACTTTC. Translating it yields CASRQLSSGANVLTF.

J is TRBJ1-2 and V is TRBV20-1; possibly TRBD1 for D (6 bases). Per the germline V gene, CDR1 is DFQATT and CDR2 is SNEGSKA (reference sequence). CDR3 length equals 14 residues. CDR3 coding DNA: TGCAGCACCCCTCGACAGGCTCTAGACTATGGCTACACCTTC. This gives the protein CSTPRQALDYGYTF.

This clonotype has a handful of counts. The J gene is TRBJ1-5, the V gene TRBV10-3; D gene unclear. V dropped 3 bases and J dropped 5 bases, with 8 bases sitting between them. This CDR3 contains 13 residues. Germline CDR1 is ENHRY and CDR2 is SYGVKD. The CDR3 coding sequence is TGTGCCATCAGTGAAGTGGGAGATCAGCCCCAGCATTTT. This sequence encodes CAISEVGDQPQHF.

This chain connects TRBV7-9 to TRBJ2-1; TRBD2 is a possible D gene (6 bases). The CDR3 is 16 residues long. Per the germline V gene, CDR1 is SEHNR and CDR2 is FQNEAQ (reference sequence). V was cut by 3 bases and J by 8 bases, with 20 bases left in between. The CDR3: CASSLKRVRAVDEQFF. CDR3 nucleotides: TGTGCCAGCAGCTTGAAGCGGGTCCGGGCCGTTGATGAGCAGTTCTTC.

This sequence joins TRBV6-5 and TRBJ2-5, with unresolved D. Trimming cost V 4 bases and J 2 bases, with 8 bases left between them. The CDR3 extends over 13 amino acids. Germline V CDR1 and CDR2: MNHEY, SVGAGI. As DNA, the CDR3 is TGTGCCAGCAGTTGGGGATTACAAGAGACCCAGTACTTC. It specifies CASSWGLQETQYF.

This clonotype was counted between two and nine times. The chain joins TRBV5-1 to TRBJ2-3; 7 nucleotides agree with TRBD2. Germline lookup yields CDR1 SGHRS and CDR2 YFSETQ. With 0 bases clipped from V and 7 bases from J, the junction kept 8 bases outside the gene matches. The CDR3 has 15 amino acids. The DNA for the CDR3 is TGCGCCAGCAGCTTGGAAGGACTAGATGGCAATACGCAGTATTTT. Its protein is CASSLEGLDGNTQYF.

The J gene is TRBJ2-1, the V gene TRBV5-1; 9 bases line up with TRBD2. V lost 3 bases and J lost 7; bases outside the gene matches: 5. This CDR3 is built from 14 residues. Per the germline V gene, CDR1 is SGHRS and CDR2 is YFSETQ. The CDR3 loop is CASSSGTSMNEQFF. The DNA for the CDR3 is TGCGCCAGCAGCTCCGGGACTAGCATGAATGAGCAGTTCTTC.

This clonotype was detected a few times. V is TRBV20-1 and J is TRBJ1-1; D uncertain. This CDR3 is built from 13 residues. Trimming cost V 0 bases and J 5 bases, with 10 bases left between them. CDR1 and CDR2 (germline): DFQATT, SNEGSKA (reference sequence). For the CDR3, the DNA is TGCAGTGCTAGAGATATGGGTAAAACTGAAGCTTTCTTT. Translating it yields CSARDMGKTEAFF.